Sequencing of this TCR beta chain was carried out in a study of beta chain features in type 1 diabetes. CD45RO/CCR7/CD25/CD127/CD95/CD27 staining was used to isolate CD4+ naive, central memory, regulatory and stem cell-like memory cells by sorting. There are 13 residues in the CDR3. Germline values: CDR1 SGHTA, CDR2 FQGTGA. The V gene end was trimmed by 3 bases and the J gene end by 3 bases; junction bases not matched to a gene: 1. The count of this clone is one. Its specificity is unknown. The study, taken as a whole, reports: Relative to healthy donors, patients appeared to have naive, central memory and Treg TCRB repertoires that were more similar. For TCRB rearrangement, an influence of HLA type remained unresolved here.

What was sequenced were expressed TCRB transcripts, since all of the isolated RNA had been reverse transcribed. Sequencing used immunoSEQ multiplex PCR; TCRdb keeps in-frame clones, though not all of them. The sample lists 350,000 to 400,000 clones, roughly 16% occurring once. Sequencing input: naive CD4+ T cells from blood. The receptor comes from a woman younger than 35 in good health. This sequence joins TRBV7-3 and TRBJ2-7; 8 bases align to TRBD1. The CDR3 region is CASSFDRGYEQYF. The CDR3 region has the DNA TGTGCCAGCAGCTTTGACAGGGGCTACGAGCAGTACTTC.